What follows are 2 T cell receptor beta chains derived from one specimen sequenced in a study of blood T cell repertoires in COVID-19. Profiling relied on immunoSEQ multiplex PCR, and the TCRdb table lists in-frame clones only, not all of them. The sample lists about 210,000 clones, 84% occurring once. Sequenced: PBMCs or T cells enriched from blood (not recorded which). The receptors were gathered from a woman aged 25 to 45 who had been exposed to COVID-19.

The genes are TRBV7-9 and TRBJ1-1, with a possible D match to TRBD1 (6 bases). The germline CDR1 and CDR2 sequences are SEHNR and FQNEAQ (reference sequence). There are 12 residues in the CDR3. V was trimmed by 9 bases and J by 5 bases, leaving 13 bases between them. CDR3: CASQPGATEAFF. The CDR3 DNA sequence: TGTGCCAGTCAGCCAGGGGCAACTGAAGCTTTCTTT.

The chain links TRBV19 to TRBJ2-1, with D possibly matching TRBD2 (7 bases). This CDR3 has 16 amino acids. Trimming pared 3 bases from V and 5 bases from J, leaving 17 bases between. Germline assignment: CDR1 LNHDA and CDR2 SQIVND (reference sequence). In DNA, the CDR3 is TGTGCCAGTAGTATCCCCGGAGGGGGGGGGAACAATGAGCAGTTCTTC. This gives the protein CASSIPGGGGNNEQFF.